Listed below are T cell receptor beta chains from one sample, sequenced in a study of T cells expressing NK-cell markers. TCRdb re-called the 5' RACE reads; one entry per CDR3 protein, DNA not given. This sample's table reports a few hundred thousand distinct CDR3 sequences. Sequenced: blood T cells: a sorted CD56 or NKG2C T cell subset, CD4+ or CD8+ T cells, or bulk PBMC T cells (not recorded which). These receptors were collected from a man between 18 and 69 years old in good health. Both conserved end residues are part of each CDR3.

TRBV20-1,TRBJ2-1,CSAKSGGITNEQFF
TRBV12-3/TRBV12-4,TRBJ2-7,CATRQGQHHEQYF
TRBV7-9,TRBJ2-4,CASSLARGLMNIQYF
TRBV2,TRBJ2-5,CASTRKPQETQYF
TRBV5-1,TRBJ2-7,CASSPPRGGGYEQYF
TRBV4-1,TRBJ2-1,CASSLGTSGEAYNEQFF
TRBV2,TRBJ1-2,CASSETESGYTF
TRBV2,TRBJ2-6,CARERTSGANVLTF
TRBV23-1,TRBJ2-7,CASSQRNGQRPSYEQYF
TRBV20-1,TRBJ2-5,CSARVPGRKETQYF
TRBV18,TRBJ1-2,CASSPPRGPHYGYTF
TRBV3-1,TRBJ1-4,CASSQNSAQNEKLFF
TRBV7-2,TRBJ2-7,CASSYSRTGYEQYF
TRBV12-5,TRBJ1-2,CASGLVSQNYGYTF
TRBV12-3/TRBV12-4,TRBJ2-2,CASSFRRGGGGELFF
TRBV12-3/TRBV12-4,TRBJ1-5,CASSRTGSKEPQHF